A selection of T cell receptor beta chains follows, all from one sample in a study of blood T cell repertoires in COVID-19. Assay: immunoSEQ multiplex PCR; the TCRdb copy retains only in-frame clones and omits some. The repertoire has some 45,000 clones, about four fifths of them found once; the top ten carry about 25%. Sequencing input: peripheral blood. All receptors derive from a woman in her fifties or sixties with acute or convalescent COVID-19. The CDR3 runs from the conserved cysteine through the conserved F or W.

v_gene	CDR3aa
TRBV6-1	CASSELRNTIYF
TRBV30	CAWSVMTGFAGYTF
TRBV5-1	CASSLATGSSGNTIYF
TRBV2	CASNIQYNEQFF
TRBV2	CASSAGGALSEKLFF
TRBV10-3	CAISLLSGGTDTQYF
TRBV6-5	CASSPSGVGANVLTF
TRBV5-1	CASSLQGQTSGYTF
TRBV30	CAWSEGDSSSYEQYF
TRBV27	CASSIPGLEPSHNEQFF
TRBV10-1	CASSAGLNTEAFF
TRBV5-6	CASSQTGDGDNQPQHF
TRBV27	CASSLSDRQGEKLFF